The present T cell receptor beta chain was sequenced within a study of cytomegalovirus exposure and HLA in healthy donors. Separate from the roughly 730-subject first cohort, the approximately 120-subject validation cohort was the one that the donors belonged to. Germline V lookup: CDR1 MDHEN, CDR2 SYDVKM. The CDR3 is 13 amino acids. The germline V and J ends were trimmed by 6 bases and 7 bases, with 16 bases remaining between them. As to this clone: The antigen remains unidentified.

Study results and caveats: According to the study, around 160 TCR beta chains were cytomegalovirus-associated.

Clones were read by immunoSEQ multiplex PCR, and TCRdb kept only the in-frame ones, dropping some. The sample records around 150,000 clones, less than 95% being singletons. The sample consisted of PBMCs. This TCR came from a woman under 30 in good health and CMV-seropositive. This chain uses TRBV28 with TRBJ2-7; D uncertain. CDR3 protein: CASRPPALREQYF. The DNA for the CDR3 is TGTGCCAGCAGACCCCCTGCATTGAGGGAGCAGTACTTC.